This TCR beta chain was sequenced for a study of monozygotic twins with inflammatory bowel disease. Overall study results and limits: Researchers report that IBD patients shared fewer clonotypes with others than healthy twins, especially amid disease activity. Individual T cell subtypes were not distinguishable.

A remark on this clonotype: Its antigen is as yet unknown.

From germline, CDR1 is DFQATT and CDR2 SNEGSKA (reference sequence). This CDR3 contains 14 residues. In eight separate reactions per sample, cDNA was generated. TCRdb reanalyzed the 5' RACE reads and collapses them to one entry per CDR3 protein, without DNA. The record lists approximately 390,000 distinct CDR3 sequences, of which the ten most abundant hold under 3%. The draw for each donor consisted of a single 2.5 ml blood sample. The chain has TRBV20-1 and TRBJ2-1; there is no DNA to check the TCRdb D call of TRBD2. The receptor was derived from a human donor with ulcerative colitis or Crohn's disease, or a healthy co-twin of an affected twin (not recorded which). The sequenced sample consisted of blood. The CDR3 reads CSASGTSSYNEQFF.